This T cell receptor delta chain derives from a study of Vδ1+ human thymocytes. Study results and limitations: Thymic TRG and TRD repertoires appeared highly polyclonal, with Gaussian CDR3 length distributions.

RNA was extracted from the cells and then reverse transcribed. CDR3 amplicons came from multiplex PCR with pooled V-gene forward and constant-region reverse primers. TCRdb called clones from the multiplex PCR reads again using CATT. The sample contains over 45,000 delta-chain clones, about 15% of which appear only once. Concerning this clone: Its antigen is currently unknown.

Germline CDR1 TSWWSYY, CDR2 QGS. V gave up 5 bases and J gave up 0 bases; unmatched junction bases: 16. The CDR3 is 19 residues long. This sequence joins TRDV1 and TRDJ1, with 9 bases matching TRDD2. Material for sequencing was Vdelta1+ gamma-delta thymocytes from the thymus. The subset here: FACS-sorted CD3+ TCRalphabeta- TCRVdelta1+ TCRVdelta2- thymocytes. The sequence was obtained from a boy under two years old who had congenital heart surgery. CDR3 amino acids: CALGPAFLRTPVYTDKLIF. DNA for the CDR3: TGTGCTCTTGGGCCGGCCTTCCTACGCACTCCCGTGTACACCGATAAACTCATCTTT.